This TCR beta chain was identified during a study of response to subunit inactivated influenza vaccine. V was trimmed by 0 bases and J by 0 bases, leaving 12 bases between them. Germline CDR1 reads DFQATT; CDR2 reads SNEGSKA (reference sequence). The CDR3 consists of 15 residues. Findings and limits, study-wide: With each seasonal influenza vaccination, the authors suggested, few new T cells are recruited.

On this clonotype: The antigen remains undetermined.

TCRdb processed the RT-PCR reads anew with MiXCR; each CDR3 protein has one entry. The repertoire holds 150,000 to 200,000 distinct CDR3 sequences, with about a tenth as singletons. The origin of this receptor is a middle-aged man who received an inactivated influenza vaccine. The sample was non-naive T cells sorted from PBMCs, taken about 6 weeks after vaccination. The gene calls are TRBV20-1 and TRBJ2-7, with D hard to call. The CDR3 loop reads CSARDLGSPSYEQYF. Written as DNA, the CDR3 is TGCAGTGCTAGAGATTTAGGCAGTCCCTCCTACGAGCAGTACTTC.